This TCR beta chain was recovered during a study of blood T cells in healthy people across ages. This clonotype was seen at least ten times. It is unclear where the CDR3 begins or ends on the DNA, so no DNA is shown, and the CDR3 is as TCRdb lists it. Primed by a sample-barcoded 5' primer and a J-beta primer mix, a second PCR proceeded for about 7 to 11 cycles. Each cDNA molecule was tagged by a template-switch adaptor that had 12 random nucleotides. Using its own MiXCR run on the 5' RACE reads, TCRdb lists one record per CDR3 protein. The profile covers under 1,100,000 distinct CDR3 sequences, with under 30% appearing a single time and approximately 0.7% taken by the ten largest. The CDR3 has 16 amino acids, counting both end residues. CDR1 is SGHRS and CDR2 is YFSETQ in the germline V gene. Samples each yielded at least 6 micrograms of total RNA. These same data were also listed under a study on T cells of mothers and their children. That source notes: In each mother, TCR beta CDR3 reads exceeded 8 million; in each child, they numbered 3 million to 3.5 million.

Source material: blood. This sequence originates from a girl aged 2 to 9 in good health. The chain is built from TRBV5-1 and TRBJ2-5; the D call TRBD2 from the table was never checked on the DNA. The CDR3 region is CASILGRGGEGETQYF.